Presented here are 20 T cell receptor beta chains from one specimen sequenced in a study of shared clonotypes between healthy human individuals. Positively selected for CCR7, the CD45RO-negative cells used as naive CD8 cells excluded terminally differentiated effector memory CD45RA+ cells. Assay: immunoSEQ multiplex PCR; the TCRdb copy retains only in-frame clones and omits some. The repertoire includes about 650,000 clones, around 95% of them detected once, and 0.1% to 0.11% sits in the top ten. Source material: naive CD8+ T cells sorted from blood. These TCRs come from a woman aged 25 to 39 in good health.

The chain joins TRBV28 to TRBJ1-6, with a weak D call TRBD1 (6 bases). V shed 7 bases and J shed 14 bases, with 12 bases lying between them. In germline, CDR1 is MDHEN, CDR2 SYDVKM. CDR3 length equals 11 residues. The CDR3 sequence: CASTQGGALHF. CDR3 nucleotide sequence: TGTGCCAGCACCCAAGGGGGAGCCCTCCACTTT.

On this clone: One junction end does not reproduce the germline sequence, and a read error may be involved. The CDR3 sequence: CASSGNTGLGERFF. The CDR3, as DNA: TGTGCCAGCAGCGGAAATACAGGTTTGGGAGAGCGGTTCTTC. The V gene is TRBV9, the J gene TRBJ2-1, with D perhaps given as TRBD1 or TRBD2 (5 bases each). Germline-derived CDR1 and CDR2 are SGDLS and YYNGEE. CDR3 length: 14 residues.

The chain joins TRBV5-6 to TRBJ2-1; TRBD2 agrees at 13 bases. The CDR3 covers 14 residues. V was clipped by 4 bases and J by 8 bases; unmatched bases: 3. Germline-derived CDR1 and CDR2 are SGHDT and YYEEEE. The CDR3 reads CASSTGLAGDEQFF. CDR3 coding DNA: TGTGCCAGCAGCACAGGACTAGCGGGAGATGAGCAGTTCTTC.

This clone was seen once. This chain connects TRBV6-5 to TRBJ2-7; D perhaps matches TRBD2 (5 bases). The CDR3 runs 13 residues. Trimming stripped 6 bases from V and 0 bases from J, with 9 bases between. CDR1 and CDR2 from the germline V gene are MNHEY and SVGAGI. The CDR3 bases are TGTGCCAGCAGACCGACTACCTCCTACGAGCAGTACTTC. Amino acids: CASRPTTSYEQYF.

The V gene is TRBV7-7, the J gene TRBJ1-1, with 9 nucleotides matching TRBD1. V was clipped by 3 bases and J by 9 bases; unmatched bases: 2. This CDR3 comprises 12 residues. In germline, CDR1 is SSHAT, CDR2 FNYEAQ (reference sequence). In nucleotides, the CDR3 is TGTGCCAGCAGCTTGGGGACAGGGAAAGCTTTCTTT. It yields the protein CASSLGTGKAFF.

Only one count was recorded for this clone. The chain joins TRBV2 to TRBJ1-1; the D gene is possibly TRBD1 (5 bases). CDR1 SNHLY and CDR2 FYNNEI come from the germline V gene. There are 14 residues in the CDR3. V was clipped by 0 bases and J by 7 bases, with 12 bases between them. The CDR3: CASSEARTIREAFF. As DNA, the CDR3 is TGTGCCAGCAGTGAAGCGCGGACAATCCGTGAAGCTTTCTTT.

The genes are TRBV13 and TRBJ1-2; TRBD1 agrees at 8 bases. The CDR3 has 16 residues. Trimming removed 3 bases from V and 0 bases from J; junction bases left unmatched: 6. Germline CDR1 reads PRHDT; CDR2 reads FYEKMQ (reference sequence). The DNA for the CDR3 is TGTGCCAGCAGCTTCGGACAGGGTGCACCTAACTATGGCTACACCTTC. It encodes CASSFGQGAPNYGYTF.

The J gene is TRBJ2-2, the V gene TRBV14, with TRBD2 matching over 7 bases. J gave up 0 bases and V 0 bases, and 10 bases lay outside the gene matches. Looked up from germline, CDR1 is SGHDN and CDR2 is FVKESK. CDR3 length: 19 amino acids. The CDR3 DNA sequence: TGTGCCAGCAGCCAAGATCGGTACGGGAGGCCGGCGAACACCGGGGAGCTGTTTTTT. Translation: CASSQDRYGRPANTGELFF.

The chain uses TRBV12-5 and TRBJ1-2, with D possibly matching TRBD1 (5 bases). Germline V lookup: CDR1 LGHNT, CDR2 FRNRAP. Trimming left V 0 bases short and J 5 bases short, with 19 bases between. The CDR3 is 17 amino acids. The DNA for the CDR3 is TGTGCTAGTGGTTTGGTACTCGGGACGGCAGATTCTTATGGCTACACCTTC. This encodes CASGLVLGTADSYGYTF. Complete variable domain (other parts from reference TRBV12-5 and TRBJ1-2): DARVTQTPRHKVTEMGQEVTMRCQPILGHNTVFWYRQTMMQGLELLAYFRNRAPLDDSGMPKDRFSAEMPDATLATLKIQPSEPRDSAVYFCASGLVLGTADSYGYTFGSGTRLTVV.

This chain joins TRBV7-9 and TRBJ2-2; a possible D gene is TRBD1 (6 bases). This CDR3 has 15 residues. From germline, CDR1 is SEHNR and CDR2 FQNEAQ (reference sequence). Trimming removed 5 bases from V and 7 bases from J, with 17 bases in between. The CDR3 here is CASSETTGRGGELFF. Written as DNA, the CDR3 is TGTGCCAGCAGCGAGACGACAGGTCGGGGCGGGGAGCTGTTTTTT. The whole variable domain, filled in from reference TRBV7-9 and TRBJ2-2, reads DTGVSQNPRHKITKRGQNVTFRCDPISEHNRLYWYRQTLGQGPEFLTYFQNEAQLEKSRLLSDRFSAERPKGSFSTLEIQRTEQGDSAMYLCASSETTGRGGELFFGEGSRLTVL.

The chain couples TRBV4-1 to TRBJ2-5, with D possibly being TRBD1 or TRBD2 (5 bases each). The CDR3 has 14 amino acids. Trimming stripped 6 bases from V and 2 bases from J, with 13 bases between. CDR1 and CDR2 (germline): MGHRA, YSYEKL. In DNA, the CDR3 is TGCGCCAGCAGGTCCGGGACCGGACAAGAGACCCAGTACTTC. Translating gives CASRSGTGQETQYF.

Only one count was recorded for this clone. The chain combines TRBV15 with TRBJ1-2; TRBD1 might be the D (5 bases). The CDR3 totals 15 residues. V was trimmed by 1 base and J by 3 bases, leaving 12 bases between them. The germline CDR1 and CDR2 sequences are LNHNV and YYDKDF (reference sequence). CDR3 region: CATSRGRDRDYGYTF. The CDR3 nucleotides read TGTGCCACCAGCAGAGGTCGGGACCGCGACTATGGCTACACCTTC.

A note on this clone: Other DNA sequences in this specimen translate into the identical CDR3. V usage is TRBV28 and J usage is TRBJ2-3; D is unresolved. Germline CDR1 is MDHEN and CDR2 is SYDVKM. CDR3 length: 11 amino acids. The V end lost 2 bases, the J end lost 5 bases, and 2 bases lay between the germline ends. For the CDR3, the DNA is TGTGCCAGCAGTTTAGGAGATACGCAGTATTTT. Protein sequence: CASSLGDTQYF.

V is TRBV27 and J is TRBJ2-7; TRBD1 matches 7 bases. V trimming: 3 bases; J trimming: 3 bases; junction bases outside the gene matches: 5. The CDR3 is 14 amino acids. Germline V gene lookup returns CDR1 MNHEY and CDR2 SMNVEV (reference sequence). As DNA, the CDR3 is TGTGCCAGCAGTTTCCGGGACAGATACTACGAGCAGTACTTC. This codes for CASSFRDRYYEQYF.

The rearrangement uses TRBV29-1 and TRBJ2-7, with D hard to call. This CDR3 contains 14 residues. V was cut by 4 bases and J by 3 bases, with 16 bases left in between. Germline CDR1 SQVTM, CDR2 ANQGSEA. CDR3 amino acids: CSVVFPPSSYEQYF. CDR3 bases: TGCAGCGTTGTATTCCCCCCGTCCAGCTACGAGCAGTACTTC.

This chain uses TRBV4-1 with TRBJ2-5, with 9 positions matching TRBD1. With 8 bases clipped from V and 5 bases from J, the junction kept 12 bases outside the gene matches. The CDR3 has 15 amino acids. Germline CDR1 MGHRA, CDR2 YSYEKL. Here the CDR3 DNA reads TGCGCCAGCGCCACCCGGGACAGGGCGGGCGAGACCCAGTACTTC. Protein product: CASATRDRAGETQYF.

This sequence joins TRBV11-3 and TRBJ2-1, with 7 bases identical to TRBD2. CDR3 length: 16 amino acids. Germline CDR1 SGHNT, CDR2 YENEEA. Trimming cost V 5 bases and J 7 bases; bases outside gene matches: 14. As DNA, the CDR3 is TGTGCCAGCAGCCGCCGGACGGGAGGTAGTGGAAATGAGCAGTTCTTC. Its protein is CASSRRTGGSGNEQFF.

The chain has TRBV5-4 and TRBJ1-2; D gene uncertain. Trimming cost V 0 bases and J 6 bases, with 6 bases left between them. The CDR3 runs to 12 residues. Germline V gives CDR1 SGHNT, CDR2 YYREEE (reference sequence). CDR3 in DNA: TGTGCCAGCAGCTTGGACCCCCATGGCTACACCTTC. Protein product: CASSLDPHGYTF.

This clone was observed a handful of times. This sequence joins TRBV11-2 and TRBJ2-7; no reliable D call. Germline CDR1 is SGHAT and CDR2 is FQNNGV. This CDR3 has 15 amino acids. Trimming took 5 bases from V and 0 from J, leaving 14 bases between them. CDR3 bases: TGTGCCAGCAGCGATCGTACCCGAAGCTCCTACGAGCAGTACTTC. Its translation: CASSDRTRSSYEQYF.

The chain uses TRBV2 and TRBJ2-1; a possible D gene is TRBD1 (6 bases). The CDR3 spans 13 residues. The V gene lost 8 bases and the J gene lost 2 bases, with 10 bases spanning the gap. Germline CDR1 is SNHLY and CDR2 is FYNNEI. The CDR3 sequence: CASSWTAYNEQFF. The CDR3 bases are TGTGCCAGCTCCTGGACAGCCTACAATGAGCAGTTCTTC.